The present T cell receptor beta chain was sequenced within a study of shared clonotypes between healthy human individuals. This CDR3 is 14 amino acids long. J lost 1 base, V lost 9 bases, and 5 bases had no gene match. Per germline, CDR1 LNHDA and CDR2 SQIVND (reference sequence). This clone was picked up a small number of times. The antigen remains unidentified. Measured with immunoSEQ multiplex PCR; TCRdb has only the in-frame clones, and not every one. The sample lists under 750,000 clones, 72% seen once, with about 1.7% in the top ten. Study-wide results and limits: Unshared clonotypes carried lower generation probabilities than those common to all four donors.

Sequencing input: memory CD4+ T cells sorted from blood. Subset: CD45RA-negative fraction. This sequence was found in a woman aged 25 to 39 in good health. The chain is built from TRBV19 and TRBJ1-5; 8 bases agree with TRBD1. Here the CDR3 reads CASGNRGSNQPQHF. CDR3 DNA sequence: TGTGCCAGCGGGAACAGGGGGAGCAATCAGCCCCAGCATTTT.